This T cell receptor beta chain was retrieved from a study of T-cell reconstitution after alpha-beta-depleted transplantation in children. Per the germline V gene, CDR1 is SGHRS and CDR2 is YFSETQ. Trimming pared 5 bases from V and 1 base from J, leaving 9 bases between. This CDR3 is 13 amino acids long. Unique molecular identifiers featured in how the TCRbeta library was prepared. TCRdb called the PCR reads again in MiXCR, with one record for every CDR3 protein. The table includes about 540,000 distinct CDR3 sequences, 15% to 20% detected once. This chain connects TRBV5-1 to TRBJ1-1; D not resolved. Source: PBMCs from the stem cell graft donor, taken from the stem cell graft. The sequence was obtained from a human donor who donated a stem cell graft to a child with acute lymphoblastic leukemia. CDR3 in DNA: TGCGCCAGCAGTTTCGATCCGAACACTGAAGCTTTCTTT. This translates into CASSFDPNTEAFF.